The entry that follows covers one TCR beta chain sequence. The antigen remains undetermined. Some clones are missing from TCRdb's copy, which holds only in-frame ones; the method was immunoSEQ multiplex PCR. This sample has under 75,000 clones, with around 89% found just once. The data were taken from a study of PD-1 blockade in classical Hodgkin lymphoma. Overall study results and limits: Those achieving complete response showed baseline diversity like newly diagnosed patients. There remain no defined causes for the repertoire differences, which possibly reflect disease activity or prior therapy. Newly diagnosed patients were reported to start with lower TCR diversity than healthy donors.

The patients all showed relapse after autologous stem cell transplantation, while their brentuximab vedotin exposure varied. The germline V gene has CDR1 SGDLS and CDR2 YYNGEE. The CDR3 runs 14 residues. Trimming stripped 0 bases from V and 4 bases from J, with 10 bases between. This sequence was found in a human donor with classical Hodgkin lymphoma. The source was peripheral blood mononuclear cells (PBMCs), collected before the second cycle of nivolumab. V and J are TRBV9 and TRBJ1-2, with a possible D match to TRBD1 (6 bases). The chain's CDR3 is CASSVVGGGYGYTF. For the CDR3, the DNA is TGTGCCAGCAGCGTAGTAGGAGGGGGCTATGGCTACACCTTC.